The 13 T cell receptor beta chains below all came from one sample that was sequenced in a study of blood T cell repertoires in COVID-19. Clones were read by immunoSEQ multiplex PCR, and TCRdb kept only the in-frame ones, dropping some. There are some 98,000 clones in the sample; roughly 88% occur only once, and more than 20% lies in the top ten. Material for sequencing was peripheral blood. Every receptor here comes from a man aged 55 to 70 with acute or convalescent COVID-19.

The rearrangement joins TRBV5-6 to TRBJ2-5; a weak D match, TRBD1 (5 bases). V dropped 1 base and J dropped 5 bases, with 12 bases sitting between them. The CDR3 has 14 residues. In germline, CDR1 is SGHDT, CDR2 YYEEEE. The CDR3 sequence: CASSLLGAGETQYF. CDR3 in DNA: TGTGCCAGCAGCTTGTTAGGGGCAGGGGAGACCCAGTACTTC.

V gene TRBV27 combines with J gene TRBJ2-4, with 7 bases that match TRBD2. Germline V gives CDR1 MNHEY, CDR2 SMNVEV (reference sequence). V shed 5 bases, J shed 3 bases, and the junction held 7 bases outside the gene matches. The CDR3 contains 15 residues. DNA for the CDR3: TGTGCCAGCAGTCCAACAGTAGCGGGCAAAAACATTCAGTACTTC. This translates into CASSPTVAGKNIQYF.

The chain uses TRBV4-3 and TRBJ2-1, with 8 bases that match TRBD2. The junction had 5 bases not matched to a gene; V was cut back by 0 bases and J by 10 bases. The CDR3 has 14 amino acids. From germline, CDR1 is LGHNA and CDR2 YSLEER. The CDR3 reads CASSQEPGGAEQFF. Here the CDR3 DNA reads TGCGCCAGCAGCCAAGAACCGGGGGGGGCCGAGCAGTTCTTC.

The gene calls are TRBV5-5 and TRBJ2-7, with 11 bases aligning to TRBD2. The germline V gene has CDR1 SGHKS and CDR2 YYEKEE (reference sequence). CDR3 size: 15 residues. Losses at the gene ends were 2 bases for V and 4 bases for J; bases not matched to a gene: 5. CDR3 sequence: CASSFTSGGQYEQYV. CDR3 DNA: TGTGCCAGCAGCTTTACTAGCGGGGGACAGTACGAGCAGTACGTC.

In nucleotides, the CDR3 is TGTGCCAGCAGTTTAGATGGGCAGGTGACCCACTTT. This gives the protein CASSLDGQVTHF. This chain connects TRBV12-3 or TRBV12-4 to TRBJ1-6, with D uncertain. Trimming removed 1 base from V and 18 bases from J, with 13 bases in between. This CDR3 has 12 residues.

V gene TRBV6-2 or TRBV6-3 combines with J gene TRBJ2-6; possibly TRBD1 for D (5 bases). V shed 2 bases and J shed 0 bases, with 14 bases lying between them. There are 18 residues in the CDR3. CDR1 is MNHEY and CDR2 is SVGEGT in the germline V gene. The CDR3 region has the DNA TGTGCCAGCAGTTACAGACAGTTCGTTAACTCTGGGGCCAACGTCCTGACTTTC. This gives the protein CASSYRQFVNSGANVLTF.

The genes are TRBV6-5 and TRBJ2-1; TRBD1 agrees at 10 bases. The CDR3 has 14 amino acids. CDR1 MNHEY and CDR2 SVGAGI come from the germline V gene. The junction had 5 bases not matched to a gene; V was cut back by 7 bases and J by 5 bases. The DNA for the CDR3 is TGTGCCAGCACCCGGGACAGGGGAAACAATGAGCAGTTCTTC. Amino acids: CASTRDRGNNEQFF.

The CDR3 DNA sequence: TGTGCCAGCAGATTTAGCGGGGGGAGCTCCTACGAGCAGTACTTC. It translates to CASRFSGGSSYEQYF. The chain links TRBV7-2 to TRBJ2-7; TRBD2 matches at 10 bases. The V gene's germline CDR1 is SGHTA and CDR2 FQGNSA. CDR3 length: 15 amino acids. The V and J ends lost 6 bases and 0 bases, in that order; junction bases with no gene match: 5.

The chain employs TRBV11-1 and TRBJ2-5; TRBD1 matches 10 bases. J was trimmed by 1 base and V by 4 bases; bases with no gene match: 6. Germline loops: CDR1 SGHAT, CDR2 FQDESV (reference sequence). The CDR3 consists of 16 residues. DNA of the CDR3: TGTGCCAGCAGCTCCTGGGACAGGGGTGGCCAAGAGACCCAGTACTTC. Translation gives CASSSWDRGGQETQYF.

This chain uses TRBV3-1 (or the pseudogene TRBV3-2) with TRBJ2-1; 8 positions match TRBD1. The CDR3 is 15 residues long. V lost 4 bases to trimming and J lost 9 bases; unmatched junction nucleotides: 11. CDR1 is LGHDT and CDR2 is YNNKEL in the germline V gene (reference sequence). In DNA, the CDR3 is TGTGCCAGCAGCCTGTCGGGCAGGGGGCCGGGTGAGCAGTTCTTC. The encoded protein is CASSLSGRGPGEQFF.

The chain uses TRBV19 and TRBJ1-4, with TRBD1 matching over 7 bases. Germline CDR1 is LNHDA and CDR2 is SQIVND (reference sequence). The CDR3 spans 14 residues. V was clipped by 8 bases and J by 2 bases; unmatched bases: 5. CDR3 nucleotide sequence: TGTGCCAGTGCCCTACAGGGGACTAATGAAAAACTGTTTTTT. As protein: CASALQGTNEKLFF.

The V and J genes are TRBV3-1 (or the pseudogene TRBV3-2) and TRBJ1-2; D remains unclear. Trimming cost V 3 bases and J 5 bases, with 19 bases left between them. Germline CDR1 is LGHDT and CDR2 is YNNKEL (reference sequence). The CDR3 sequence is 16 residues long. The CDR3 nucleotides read TGTGCCAGCAGCCACCTCCGAGAGGTCGGAGCTTATGGCTACACCTTC. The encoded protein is CASSHLREVGAYGYTF.

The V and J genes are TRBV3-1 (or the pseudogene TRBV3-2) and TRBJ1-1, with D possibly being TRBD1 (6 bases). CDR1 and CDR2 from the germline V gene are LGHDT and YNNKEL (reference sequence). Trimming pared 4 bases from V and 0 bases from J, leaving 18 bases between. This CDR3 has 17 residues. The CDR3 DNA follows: TGTGCCAGCAGCCTAGGACAGAGGTGGGGTTTGAACACTGAAGCTTTCTTT. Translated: CASSLGQRWGLNTEAFF.